This note documents a single TCR beta chain sequence. The data belong to a study of technical replicates of blood from a few donors. The method was immunoSEQ multiplex PCR; TCRdb's version includes in-frame clones alone and lacks a portion of them. The sample consists of around 70,000 clones, roughly 96% of them appearing once. The sequence was obtained from a human donor in good health. Source material: T cells isolated from PBMCs.

For the CDR3, the DNA is TGTGCCAGCAGTGACTTTATACCCGCGCGCGAGCAGTACTTC. Translating it yields CASSDFIPAREQYF. The chain couples TRBV6-1 to TRBJ2-7; D remains ambiguous. V lost 3 bases to trimming and J lost 6 bases, with 15 bases between them. Looked up from germline, CDR1 is MNHNS and CDR2 is SASEGT. The CDR3 totals 14 residues.